This T cell receptor beta chain derives from a study of human T cells and chemical hapten exposure. About the research overall: Upper-back patch tests with 0.01% DPC were read at 6 days.

Time point defined: pre-sensitization, week 0. Regarding treatment: therapeutic diphenylcyclopropenone sensitization with weekly scalp DPC. Blood, whole and unfractionated, served as the source for total RNA extraction. This clonotype was seen a few times. Its antigen is currently unknown. Using its own MiXCR run on the RACE reads, TCRdb lists one record per CDR3 protein. Among 300,000 to 450,000 distinct CDR3 sequences, over 5% were seen once, and the ten largest hold over 7%. The CDR3 is 18 residues long. Germline assignment: CDR1 SGHRS and CDR2 YFSETQ. V gave up 0 bases and J gave up 2 bases, with 21 bases separating them. General observations from the study: The number of TCRs over 1 in 1000 frequency stayed unchanged after DPC. Compared with pre-sensitization or healthy control sets, expanded TCRs clustered more.

The chain combines TRBV5-1 with TRBJ2-7, with D perhaps TRBD2 (7 bases). The material was whole blood, obtained in connection with sensitization to the hapten diphenylcyclopropenone (DPC). The origin of this receptor is a woman between 18 and 30 years old with alopecia areata. Some clones in this sample may be carry-over from other donors' samples. The CDR3 protein is CASSLVGGRAGAAYEQYF. The DNA of the CDR3 is TGCGCCAGCAGCTTGGTCGGGGGCCGGGCGGGGGCCGCCTACGAGCAGTACTTC. The full variable domain, rest sourced from reference TRBV5-1 and TRBJ2-7, is KAGVTQTPRYLIKTRGQQVTLSCSPISGHRSVSWYQQTPGQGLQFLFEYFSETQRNKGNFPGRFSGRQFSNSRSEMNVSTLELGDSALYLCASSLVGGRAGAAYEQYFGPGTRLTVT.